This T cell receptor (beta chain) was sequenced in a study of CD8+CD57+ T cells in acquired aplastic anemia. General study findings and limits: In common between the patients and the controls were approximately 28 CD8+ CDR3 sequences. Researchers reported that CD8+ Simpson's diversity was not significantly different in patients versus controls.

Previously, flow cytometry had revealed CD8+CD57+ cell expansion in the patients chosen for sequencing. The patients, all of them, had severe acquired aplastic anemia. Receipt of therapy had not occurred in any patient by the time of blood sampling. TCR beta VDJ and CDR3 profiling used genomic DNA as template. Via MiXCR, TCRdb re-called the reads, giving one row per CDR3 protein. The sample has 450,000 to 600,000 distinct CDR3 sequences; less than 35% are singletons. Concerning this clonotype: The antigen remains undetermined.

The sample taken for sequencing was sorted CD4+, CD8+, or CD8+CD57+ T cells (not recorded which) from PBMCs. The source is a human donor with aplastic anemia.

The CDR3 DNA reads as TGCAGCGGTACAGGGACCTATGGCTACACCTTC. Its protein product is CSGTGTYGYTF. The rearrangement joins TRBV29-1 to TRBJ1-2; maybe TRBD1 (6 bases). CDR1 SQVTM and CDR2 ANQGSEA come from the germline V gene. CDR3 length equals 11 residues. With 7 bases removed from V and 4 bases from J, the gap between germline ends came to 10 bases. Complete variable domain (other parts from reference TRBV29-1 and TRBJ1-2): SAVISQKPSRDICQRGTSLTIQCQVDSQVTMMFWYRQQPGQSLTLIATANQGSEATYESGFVIDKFPISRPNLTFSTLTVSNMSPEDSSIYLCSGTGTYGYTFGSGTRLTVV.